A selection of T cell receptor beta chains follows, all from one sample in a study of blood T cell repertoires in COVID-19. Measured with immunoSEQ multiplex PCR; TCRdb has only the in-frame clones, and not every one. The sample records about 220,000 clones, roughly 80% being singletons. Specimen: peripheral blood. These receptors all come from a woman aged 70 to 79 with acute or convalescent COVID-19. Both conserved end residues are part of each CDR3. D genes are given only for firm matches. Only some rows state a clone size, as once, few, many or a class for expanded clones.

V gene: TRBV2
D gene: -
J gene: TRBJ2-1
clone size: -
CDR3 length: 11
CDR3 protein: CASSTLNEQFF
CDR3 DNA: TGTGCCAGCAGTACTCTGAATGAGCAGTTCTTC

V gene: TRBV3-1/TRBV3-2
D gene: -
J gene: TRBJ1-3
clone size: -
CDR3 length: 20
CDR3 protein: CASSVSRDTKPQDSGNTIYF
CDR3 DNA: TGTGCCAGCAGCGTCAGCCGGGACACGAAACCTCAGGACTCTGGAAACACCATATATTTT

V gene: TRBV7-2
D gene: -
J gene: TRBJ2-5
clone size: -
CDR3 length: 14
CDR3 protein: CASSSQGSKETQYF
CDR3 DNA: TGTGCCAGCAGCTCTCAGGGGTCGAAGGAGACCCAGTACTTC

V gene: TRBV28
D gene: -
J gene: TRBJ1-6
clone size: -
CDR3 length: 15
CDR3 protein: CASSGRMGDNSPLHF
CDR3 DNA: TGTGCCAGCAGTGGGAGAATGGGAGATAATTCACCCCTCCACTTT

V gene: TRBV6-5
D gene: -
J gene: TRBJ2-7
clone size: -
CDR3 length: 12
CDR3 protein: CASKSVSYEQYF
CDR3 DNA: TGTGCCAGCAAGTCGGTGTCCTACGAGCAGTACTTC

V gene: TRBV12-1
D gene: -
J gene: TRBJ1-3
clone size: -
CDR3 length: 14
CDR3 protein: CASPFRKTGNTIYF
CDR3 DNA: TGTGCCAGCCCCTTCAGGAAGACTGGAAACACCATATATTTT

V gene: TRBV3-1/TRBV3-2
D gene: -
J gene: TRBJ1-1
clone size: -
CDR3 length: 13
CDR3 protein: CASEKVGGTEAFF
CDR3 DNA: TGTGCCAGTGAAAAGGTAGGGGGCACTGAAGCTTTCTTT

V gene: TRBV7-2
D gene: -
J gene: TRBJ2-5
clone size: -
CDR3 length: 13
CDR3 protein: CASSLVGGETQYF
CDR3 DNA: TGTGCCAGCAGCTTAGTGGGCGGGGAGACCCAGTACTTC

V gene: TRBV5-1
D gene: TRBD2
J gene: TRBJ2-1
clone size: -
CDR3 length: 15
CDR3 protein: CASSPGVAGYNEQFF
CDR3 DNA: TGCGCCAGCAGCCCCGGGGTAGCGGGATACAATGAGCAGTTCTTC

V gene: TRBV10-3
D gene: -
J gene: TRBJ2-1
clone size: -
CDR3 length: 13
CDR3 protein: CAISNRENNEQFF
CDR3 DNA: TGTGCCATCAGTAACAGGGAAAACAATGAGCAGTTCTTC

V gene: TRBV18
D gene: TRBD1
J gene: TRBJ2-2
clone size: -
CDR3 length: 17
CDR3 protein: CASSPRTGAINTGELFF
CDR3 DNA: TGTGCCAGCTCACCCCGGACAGGGGCGATAAACACCGGGGAGCTGTTTTTT

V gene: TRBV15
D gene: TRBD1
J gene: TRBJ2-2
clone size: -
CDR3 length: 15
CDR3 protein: CATRAQGAFGGELFF
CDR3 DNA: TGTGCCACCAGGGCACAGGGGGCTTTTGGCGGGGAGCTGTTTTTT

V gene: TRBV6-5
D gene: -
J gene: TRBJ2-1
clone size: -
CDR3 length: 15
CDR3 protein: CASRGREQLYNEQFF
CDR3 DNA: TGTGCCAGCAGGGGCCGGGAGCAACTCTACAATGAGCAGTTCTTC

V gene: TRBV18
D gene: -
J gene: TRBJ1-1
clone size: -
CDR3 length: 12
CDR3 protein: CASSVQALEAFF
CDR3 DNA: TGTGCCAGCTCCGTACAGGCCCTGGAAGCTTTCTTT

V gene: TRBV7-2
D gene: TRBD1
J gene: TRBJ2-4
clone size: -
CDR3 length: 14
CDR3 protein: CASSLPTGVDIQYF
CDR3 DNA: TGTGCCAGCAGCTTACCGACAGGGGTAGACATTCAGTACTTC

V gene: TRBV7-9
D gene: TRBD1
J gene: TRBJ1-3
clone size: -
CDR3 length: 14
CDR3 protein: CASSSDRGGNTIYF
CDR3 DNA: TGTGCCAGCAGCTCTGACAGGGGAGGAAACACCATATATTTT

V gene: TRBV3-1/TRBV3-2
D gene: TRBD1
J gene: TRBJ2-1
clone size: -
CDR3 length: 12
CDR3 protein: CASSQGDREQFF
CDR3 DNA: TGTGCCAGCAGCCAGGGGGACAGAGAGCAGTTCTTC

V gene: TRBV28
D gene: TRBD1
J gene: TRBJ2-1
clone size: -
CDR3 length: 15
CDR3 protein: CASSFRQGAYNEQFF
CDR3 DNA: TGTGCCAGCAGTTTCCGACAGGGGGCCTACAATGAGCAGTTCTTC

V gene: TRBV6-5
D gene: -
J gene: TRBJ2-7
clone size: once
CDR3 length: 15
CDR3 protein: CAIQLSGTGPYEQYF
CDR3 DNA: TGTGCCATTCAGCTTTCAGGGACTGGGCCCTACGAGCAGTACTTC

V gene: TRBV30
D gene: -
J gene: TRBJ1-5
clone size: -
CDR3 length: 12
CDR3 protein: CAWSVLTQPQHF
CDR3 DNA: TGTGCCTGGAGTGTACTAACTCAGCCCCAGCATTTT

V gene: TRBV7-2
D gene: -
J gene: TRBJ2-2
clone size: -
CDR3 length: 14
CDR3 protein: CASSLVWNTGELFF
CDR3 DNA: TGTGCCAGCAGCTTAGTATGGAACACCGGGGAGCTGTTTTTT